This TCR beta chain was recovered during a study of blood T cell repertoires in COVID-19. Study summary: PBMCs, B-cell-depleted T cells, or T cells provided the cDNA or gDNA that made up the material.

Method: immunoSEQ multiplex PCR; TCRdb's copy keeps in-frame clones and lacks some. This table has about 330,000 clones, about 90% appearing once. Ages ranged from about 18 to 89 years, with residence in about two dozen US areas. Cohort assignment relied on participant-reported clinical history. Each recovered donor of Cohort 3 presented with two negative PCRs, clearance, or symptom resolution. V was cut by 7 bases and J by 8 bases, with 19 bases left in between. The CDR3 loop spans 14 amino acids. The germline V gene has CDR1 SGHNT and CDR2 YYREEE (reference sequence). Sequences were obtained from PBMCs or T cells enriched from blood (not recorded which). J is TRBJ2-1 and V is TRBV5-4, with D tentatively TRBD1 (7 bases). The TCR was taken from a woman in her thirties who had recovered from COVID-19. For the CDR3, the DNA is TGTGCCAGCTCCGATCGACAGGGAGGCGATGAGCAGTTCTTC. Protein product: CASSDRQGGDEQFF.